These 30 T cell receptor beta chains were sequenced from one sample in a study of PD-1 blockade in mismatch repair-deficient tumors. The assay was immunoSEQ multiplex PCR, and TCRdb's table has in-frame clones only and misses some. The data hold 90,000 to 130,000 clones, with 65% to 80% observed a single time. Specimen: peripheral blood, collected approximately 60 weeks after starting pembrolizumab. The receptors shown here come from an adult with mismatch repair-deficient cancer.

This clone was seen a single time. The V call is TRBV30, the J call TRBJ2-2; tentative D call: TRBD1 (6 bases). V shed 3 bases and J shed 9 bases, with 17 bases lying between them. The V gene's germline CDR1 is GTSNPN and CDR2 SVGIG (reference sequence). The CDR3 extends over 14 amino acids. The CDR3 reads CAWSSRTGFRELFF. In nucleotides, the CDR3 is TGTGCCTGGAGCAGCAGAACAGGGTTTCGGGAGCTGTTTTTT.

This rearrangement joins TRBV6-1 to TRBJ2-2, with TRBD1 matching 11 bases. The CDR3 runs 14 residues. CDR1 is MNHNS, CDR2 SASEGT, per germline. V lost 7 bases, J lost 7 bases, and 5 bases stayed unmatched. The CDR3, as DNA: TGTGCCAGCACCCTAGGGACAGGGGGCGGGGAGCTGTTTTTT. The encoded protein is CASTLGTGGGELFF.

This clone was detected once. The chain links TRBV6-5 to TRBJ2-1; 9 nucleotides align to TRBD2. Germline CDR1 MNHEY, CDR2 SVGAGI. Trimming removed 2 bases from V and 7 bases from J; junction bases left unmatched: 9. This CDR3 region has 16 residues. The DNA for the CDR3 is TGTGCCAGCAGTTACGACCCACTAGCGGGCCTTAATGAGCAGTTCTTC. This sequence encodes CASSYDPLAGLNEQFF.

This clone has just one count. The J gene is TRBJ1-3, the V gene TRBV30, with 8 positions matching TRBD1. The CDR3 is 14 amino acids. The germline gives CDR1 GTSNPN, CDR2 SVGIG (reference sequence). The junction had 3 bases not matched to a gene; V was cut back by 2 bases and J by 3 bases. CDR3 sequence: CAWSIGTGGNTIYF. Here the CDR3 DNA reads TGTGCCTGGAGTATTGGGACAGGTGGAAACACCATATATTTT.

The table lists this clone with a few counts. The rearrangement links TRBV19 to TRBJ1-5, with no clear D. Trimming removed 5 bases at V and 7 bases at J, with 9 bases between. Germline CDR1 and CDR2: LNHDA and SQIVND (reference sequence). This CDR3 has 12 residues. The DNA for the CDR3 is TGTGCCAGTAGTTGGGTGTCACAGCCCCAGCATTTT. It encodes CASSWVSQPQHF.

The chain uses TRBV28 and TRBJ1-2, with 7 bases matching TRBD1. Germline lookup yields CDR1 MDHEN and CDR2 SYDVKM. The CDR3 loop spans 15 amino acids. J lost 7 bases, V lost 5 bases, and 13 bases had no gene match. The CDR3 DNA reads TGTGCCAGCAGTCCTCTTTCGACAGGGTACATTGGCTACACCTTC. Amino acids: CASSPLSTGYIGYTF.

The chain is built from TRBV6-6 and TRBJ1-2; TRBD1 is a possible D gene (6 bases). The CDR3 spans 14 residues. Germline CDR1 reads MNHNY; CDR2 reads SVGAGI (reference sequence). V was shortened by 6 bases and J by 4 bases, with 15 bases between the two germline ends. CDR3 protein: CASRPEGEAYGYTF. DNA of the CDR3: TGTGCCAGCAGACCCGAGGGGGAGGCCTATGGCTACACCTTC.

This clone appeared once. J is TRBJ1-4 and V is TRBV15, with D perhaps TRBD1 (6 bases). The CDR3 extends over 15 amino acids. Germline V gene sequence: CDR1 LNHNV, CDR2 YYDKDF (reference sequence). Deletions cut 3 bases from V and 10 bases from J, with 18 bases between. Written as DNA, the CDR3 is TGTGCCACCAGCAGGGAAACAGGGTCGGGGCGAAAACTGTTTTTT. This codes for CATSRETGSGRKLFF.

This chain links TRBV21-1 with TRBJ2-7. TRBV21-1 is shown as a pseudogene. The CDR3 is 18 residues long. The CDR3 DNA is TGTGCCAGCAGCAAAGTACAATTGGTTTTGGAAGGGCCGGACGAGCAGTACTTC. This gives the protein CASSKVQLVLEGPDEQYF.

The chain combines TRBV7-2 with TRBJ2-1; D gene ambiguous. CDR3 length: 12 amino acids. CDR1 and CDR2 (germline): SGHTA, FQGNSA. V lost 3 bases, J lost 3 bases, and 3 bases lay in between. CDR3 in amino acids: CASSFDYNEQFF. CDR3 DNA sequence: TGTGCCAGCAGCTTTGACTACAATGAGCAGTTCTTC.

This chain joins TRBV10-2 and TRBJ1-2; D is unresolved. V shed 4 bases and J shed 4 bases, with 10 bases lying between them. This CDR3 comprises 13 residues. The germline CDR1 and CDR2 sequences are WSHSY and SAAADI. CDR3 nucleotide sequence: TGCGCCAGCAGTGGGGGAGTTGGCTATGGCTACACCTTC. This encodes CASSGGVGYGYTF.

V gene TRBV19 combines with J gene TRBJ2-2, with D perhaps matching TRBD1 (6 bases). V gave up 5 bases and J gave up 6 bases, with 19 bases separating them. This CDR3 comprises 16 residues. Per germline, CDR1 LNHDA and CDR2 SQIVND (reference sequence). This chain's CDR3 is CASSLFRGAGAGELFF. In DNA form, the CDR3 reads TGTGCCAGTAGTTTGTTCAGGGGAGCTGGCGCCGGGGAGCTGTTTTTT.

The table lists this clone with a count of one. The chain recombines TRBV11-2 with TRBJ2-2; D may correspond to TRBD1 or TRBD2 (6 bases each). Germline loops: CDR1 SGHAT, CDR2 FQNNGV. V lost 5 bases to trimming and J lost 4 bases, with 14 bases between them. This CDR3 has 15 amino acids. CDR3 protein: CASSQSGGGTGELFF. The CDR3 coding sequence is TGTGCCAGCAGCCAGTCCGGGGGCGGCACCGGGGAGCTGTTTTTT.

The V gene is TRBV9, the J gene TRBJ1-1; tentative D call: TRBD1 (5 bases). The germline gives CDR1 SGDLS, CDR2 YYNGEE. With 4 bases removed from V and 7 bases from J, the gap between germline ends came to 14 bases. CDR3 length: 13 amino acids. As DNA, the CDR3 is TGTGCCAGCAGCCCTTCTGGGGCAGGTGAAGCTTTCTTT. Protein: CASSPSGAGEAFF.

In this sample, this clone turned up a few times. The V call is TRBV11-1, the J call TRBJ2-7, with 7 bases that match TRBD2. This CDR3 comprises 15 residues. Germline CDR1 reads SGHAT; CDR2 reads FQDESV (reference sequence). With 5 bases clipped from V and 6 bases from J, the junction kept 13 bases outside the gene matches. Here the CDR3 reads CASSPPGRDRAEQYF. The CDR3 DNA sequence: TGTGCCAGCAGCCCACCGGGGAGGGATCGTGCCGAGCAGTACTTC.

The chain carries TRBV27 and TRBJ2-7, with TRBD2 matching over 10 bases. This CDR3 is 15 amino acids long. Trimming cost V 4 bases and J 4 bases; bases outside gene matches: 7. Germline lookup yields CDR1 MNHEY and CDR2 SMNVEV (reference sequence). CDR3 sequence: CASSSPSGRRYEQYF. Here the CDR3 DNA reads TGTGCCAGCAGTTCCCCTAGCGGGAGAAGGTACGAGCAGTACTTC.

The rearrangement links TRBV9 to TRBJ2-7; 10 bases match TRBD2. Germline CDR1 reads SGDLS; CDR2 reads YYNGEE. The V segment lost 7 bases and the J segment 6 bases; nucleotides outside the gene matches: 10. The CDR3 has 14 residues. CDR3 sequence: CASSPGLASFEQYF. CDR3 nucleotides: TGTGCCAGCTCCCCGGGACTAGCGAGTTTCGAGCAGTACTTC.

The CDR3 is CASSPISGANTGELFF. For the CDR3, the DNA is TGTGCCAGCAGCCCCATTAGCGGAGCGAACACCGGGGAGCTGTTTTTT. The chain joins TRBV11-2 to TRBJ2-2; tentative D call: TRBD2 (6 bases). The length of the CDR3 is 16 residues. Deletions cut 5 bases from V and 0 bases from J, with 13 bases between. Germline V CDR1 and CDR2: SGHAT, FQNNGV.

The chain has TRBV2 and TRBJ2-3, with 8 bases fitting TRBD2. This CDR3 spans 14 amino acids. Germline V lookup: CDR1 SNHLY, CDR2 FYNNEI. The trim removed 4 bases at V and 2 bases at J, leaving 2 bases unmatched. The chain's CDR3 is CASSVLADTDTQYF. The CDR3 DNA follows: TGTGCCAGCAGTGTACTAGCGGACACAGATACGCAGTATTTT.

This sequence joins TRBV7-9 and TRBJ2-3, with 7 nucleotides matching TRBD2. The germline gives CDR1 SEHNR, CDR2 FQNEAQ (reference sequence). The CDR3 is made up of 14 amino acids. Losses at the gene ends were 5 bases for V and 2 bases for J; bases not matched to a gene: 4. The CDR3 reads CASSRTRDTDTQYF. The CDR3 DNA is TGTGCCAGCAGCCGGACTAGGGACACAGATACGCAGTATTTT. Full variable domain (rest looked up from reference TRBV7-9 and TRBJ2-3): DTGVSQNPRHKITKRGQNVTFRCDPISEHNRLYWYRQTLGQGPEFLTYFQNEAQLEKSRLLSDRFSAERPKGSFSTLEIQRTEQGDSAMYLCASSRTRDTDTQYFGPGTRLTVL.

The chain uses TRBV9 and TRBJ2-1; either TRBD1 or TRBD2 may supply D (5 bases each). V gave up 4 bases and J gave up 4 bases, with 18 bases separating them. Germline loops: CDR1 SGDLS, CDR2 YYNGEE. The CDR3 runs to 16 residues. CDR3 sequence reads: CASSTPRDGHYNEQFF. The CDR3 nucleotides are TGTGCCAGCAGCACACCCCGGGACGGACATTACAATGAGCAGTTCTTC.

The chain recombines TRBV6-1 with TRBJ2-5, with D possibly being TRBD1 (6 bases). V was trimmed by 5 bases and J by 4 bases, leaving 8 bases between them. Germline-derived CDR1 and CDR2 are MNHNS and SASEGT. This CDR3 region has 12 residues. DNA for the CDR3: TGTGCCAGCAGTCTGGACAGAGAGACCCAGTACTTC. Its protein is CASSLDRETQYF.

The chain combines TRBV30 with TRBJ2-3; D is unresolved. Germline lookup yields CDR1 GTSNPN and CDR2 SVGIG (reference sequence). With 3 bases removed from V and 5 bases from J, the gap between germline ends came to 12 bases. The CDR3 has 13 residues. This CDR3 is CAWRVGGQDTQYF. CDR3 bases: TGTGCCTGGAGAGTAGGTGGGCAAGATACGCAGTATTTT. The entire variable domain, with the rest obtained from reference TRBV30 and TRBJ2-3, is as follows: SQTIHQWPATLVQPVGSPLSLECTVEGTSNPNLYWYRQAAGRGLQLLFYSVGIGQISSEVPQNLSASRPQDRQFILSSKKLLLSDSGFYLCAWRVGGQDTQYFGPGTRLTVL.

Many counts were recorded for this clone. The rearrangement joins TRBV11-2 to TRBJ2-2, with D perhaps matching TRBD1 (6 bases). Trimming cost V 5 bases and J 3 bases, with 10 bases left between them. Germline CDR1 SGHAT, CDR2 FQNNGV. The CDR3 spans 14 residues. CDR3 protein: CASSRTEDTGELFF. CDR3 coding DNA: TGTGCCAGCAGCCGGACAGAGGACACCGGGGAGCTGTTTTTT.

This clone appeared a single time. This sequence joins TRBV6-4 and TRBJ1-1; no firm D call. Trimming took 4 bases from V and 1 from J, leaving 7 bases between them. The CDR3 totals 13 residues. Germline V lookup: CDR1 MRHNA, CDR2 SNTAGT. CDR3 in DNA: TGTGCCAGCAGTGCCCGGGCGAACACTGAAGCTTTCTTT. Translated: CASSARANTEAFF.

The chain recombines TRBV4-1 with TRBJ2-5; tentatively, D is TRBD1 (6 bases). The length of the CDR3 is 14 residues. The ends were cut back, 2 bases at V and 9 bases at J, with 16 bases in the middle. The germline CDR1 and CDR2 sequences are MGHRA and YSYEKL. The CDR3 spells CASSQWTARAAQYF. As DNA, the CDR3 is TGCGCCAGCAGCCAATGGACAGCCCGGGCGGCCCAGTACTTC.

This clone was found once. This rearrangement joins TRBV6-1 to TRBJ2-5; possible D gene TRBD2, 7 bases. Per the germline V gene, CDR1 is MNHNS and CDR2 is SASEGT. V lost 4 bases, J lost 4 bases, and 19 bases lay in between. CDR3 length equals 16 residues. The CDR3 is CASSAGASGGVETQYF. For the CDR3, the DNA is TGTGCCAGCAGTGCGGGGGCTAGCGGAGGGGTAGAGACCCAGTACTTC.

The chain joins TRBV15 to TRBJ2-7, with a possible D match to TRBD2 (5 bases). The CDR3 runs 14 residues. CDR1 and CDR2 from the germline V gene are LNHNV and YYDKDF (reference sequence). V shed 0 bases and J shed 2 bases, with 8 bases lying between them. Written as DNA, the CDR3 is TGTGCCACCAGCAGAGATCTAGCTGCCTACGAGCAGTACTTC. It translates to CATSRDLAAYEQYF.

This chain uses TRBV18 with TRBJ1-1; D perhaps matches TRBD1 (5 bases). The V gene's germline CDR1 is KGHSH and CDR2 LQKENI. This CDR3 spans 14 amino acids. V gave up 4 bases and J gave up 0 bases, with 9 bases separating them. The DNA for the CDR3 is TGTGCCAGCTCACTTGACAGAATGAACACTGAAGCTTTCTTT. Its translation is CASSLDRMNTEAFF. Together with reference TRBV18 and TRBJ1-1, the CDR3 gives the full variable domain: NAGVMQNPRHLVRRRGQEARLRCSPMKGHSHVYWYRQLPEEGLKFMVYLQKENIIDESGMPKERFSAEFPKEGPSILRIQQVVRGDSAAYFCASSLDRMNTEAFFGQGTRLTVV.

The J gene is TRBJ2-7, the V gene TRBV2; D uncertain. The CDR3 has 15 residues. The germline V gene encodes CDR1 SNHLY and CDR2 FYNNEI. V was clipped by 2 bases and J by 4 bases, with 15 bases between them. CDR3 sequence reads: CASSESARKSYEQYF. CDR3 DNA: TGTGCCAGCAGTGAAAGCGCCAGGAAGTCGTACGAGCAGTACTTC.